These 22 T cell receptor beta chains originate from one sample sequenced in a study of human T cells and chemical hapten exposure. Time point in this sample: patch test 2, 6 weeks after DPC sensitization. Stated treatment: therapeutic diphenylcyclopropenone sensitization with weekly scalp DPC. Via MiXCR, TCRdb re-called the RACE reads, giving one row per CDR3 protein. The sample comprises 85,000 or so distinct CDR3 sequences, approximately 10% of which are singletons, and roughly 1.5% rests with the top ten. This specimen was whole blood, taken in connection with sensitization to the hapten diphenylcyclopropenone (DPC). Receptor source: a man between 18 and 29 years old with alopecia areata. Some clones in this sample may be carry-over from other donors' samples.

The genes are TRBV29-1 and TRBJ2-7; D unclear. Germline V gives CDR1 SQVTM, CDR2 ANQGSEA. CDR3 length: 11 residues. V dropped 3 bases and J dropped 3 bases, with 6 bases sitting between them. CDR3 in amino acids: CSVERDYEQYF. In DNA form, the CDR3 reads TGCAGCGTTGAGAGAGACTACGAGCAGTACTTC.

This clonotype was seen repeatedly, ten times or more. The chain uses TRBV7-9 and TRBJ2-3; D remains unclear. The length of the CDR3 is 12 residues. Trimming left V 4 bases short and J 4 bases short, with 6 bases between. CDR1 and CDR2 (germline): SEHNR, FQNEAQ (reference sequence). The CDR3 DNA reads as TGTGCCAGCAGCTCGCCTCCAGATACGCAGTATTTT. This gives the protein CASSSPPDTQYF.

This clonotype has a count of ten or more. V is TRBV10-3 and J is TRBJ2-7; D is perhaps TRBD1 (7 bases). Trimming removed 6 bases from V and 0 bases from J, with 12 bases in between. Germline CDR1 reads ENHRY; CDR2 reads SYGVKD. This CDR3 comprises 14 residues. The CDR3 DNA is TGTGCCATCAGGGAGGGGGCTAGCTCCTACGAGCAGTACTTC. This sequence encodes CAIREGASSYEQYF.

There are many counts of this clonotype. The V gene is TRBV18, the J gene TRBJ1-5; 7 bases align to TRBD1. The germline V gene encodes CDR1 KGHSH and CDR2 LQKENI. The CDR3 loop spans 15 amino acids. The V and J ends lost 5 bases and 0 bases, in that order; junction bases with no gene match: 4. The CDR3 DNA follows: TGTGCCAGCTCATCCGACAGGGTTAGCAATCAGCCCCAGCATTTT. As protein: CASSSDRVSNQPQHF.

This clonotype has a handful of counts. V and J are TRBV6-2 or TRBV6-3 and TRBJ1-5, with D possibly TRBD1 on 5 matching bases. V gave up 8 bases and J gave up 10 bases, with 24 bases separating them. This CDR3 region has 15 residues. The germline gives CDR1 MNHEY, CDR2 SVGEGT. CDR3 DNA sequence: TGTGCCAGCTCCCTCTCGTCGTCGGGGGGAGGACCCCAGCATTTT. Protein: CASSLSSSGGGPQHF.

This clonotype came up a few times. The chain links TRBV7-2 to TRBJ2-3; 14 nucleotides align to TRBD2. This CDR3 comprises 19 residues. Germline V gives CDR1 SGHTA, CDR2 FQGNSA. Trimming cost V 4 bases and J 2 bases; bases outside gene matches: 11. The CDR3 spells CASSSLTSGGARTTDTQYF. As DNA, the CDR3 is TGTGCCAGCAGCTCTCTGACTAGCGGGGGGGCCCGTACCACAGATACGCAGTATTTT. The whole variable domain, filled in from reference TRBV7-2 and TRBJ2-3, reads GAGVSQSPSNKVTEKGKDVELRCDPISGHTALYWYRQSLGQGLEFLIYFQGNSAPDKSGLPSDRFSAERTGGSVSTLTIQRTQQEDSAVYLCASSSLTSGGARTTDTQYFGPGTRLTVL.

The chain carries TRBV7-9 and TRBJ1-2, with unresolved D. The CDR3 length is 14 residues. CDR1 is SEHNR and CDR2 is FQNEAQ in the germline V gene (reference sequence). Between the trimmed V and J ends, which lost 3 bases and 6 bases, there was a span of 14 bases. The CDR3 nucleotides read TGTGCCAGCAGCTTCGACTACAGAATTCATGGCTACACCTTC. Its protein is CASSFDYRIHGYTF.

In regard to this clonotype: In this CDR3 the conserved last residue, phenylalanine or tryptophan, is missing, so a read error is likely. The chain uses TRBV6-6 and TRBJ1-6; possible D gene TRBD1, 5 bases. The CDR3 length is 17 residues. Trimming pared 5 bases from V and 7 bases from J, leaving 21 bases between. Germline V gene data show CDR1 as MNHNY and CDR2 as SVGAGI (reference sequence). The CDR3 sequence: CASSRPPLQGRNSPLHL. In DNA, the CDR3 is TGTGCCAGCAGTCGACCCCCTCTCCAGGGAAGGAATTCACCCCTCCACTTG.

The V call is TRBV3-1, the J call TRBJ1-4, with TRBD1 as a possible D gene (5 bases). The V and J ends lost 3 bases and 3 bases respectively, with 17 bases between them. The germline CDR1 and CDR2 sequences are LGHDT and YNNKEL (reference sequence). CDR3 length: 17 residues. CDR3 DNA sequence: TGTGCCAGCAGCCAGGCTTACAGGAGCAAGGCTAATGAAAAACTGTTTTTT. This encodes CASSQAYRSKANEKLFF. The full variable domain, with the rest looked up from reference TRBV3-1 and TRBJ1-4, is DTAVSQTPKYLVTQMGNDKSIKCEQNLGHDTMYWYKQDSKKFLKIMFSYNNKELIINETVPNRFSPKSPDKAHLNLHINSLELGDSAVYFCASSQAYRSKANEKLFFGSGTQLSVL.

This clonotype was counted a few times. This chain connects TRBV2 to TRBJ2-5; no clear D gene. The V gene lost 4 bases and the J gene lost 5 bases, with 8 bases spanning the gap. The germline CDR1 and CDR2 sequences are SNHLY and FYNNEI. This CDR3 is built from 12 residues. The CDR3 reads CASSAGVETQYF. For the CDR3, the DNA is TGTGCCAGCAGTGCTGGTGTGGAGACCCAGTACTTC.

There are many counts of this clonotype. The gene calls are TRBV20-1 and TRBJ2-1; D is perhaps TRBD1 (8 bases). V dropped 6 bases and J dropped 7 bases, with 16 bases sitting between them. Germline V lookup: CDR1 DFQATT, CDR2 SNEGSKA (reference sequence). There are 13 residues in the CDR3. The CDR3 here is CSAERDRKNEQFF. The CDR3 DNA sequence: TGCAGTGCGGAGCGGGACAGGAAGAATGAGCAGTTCTTC.

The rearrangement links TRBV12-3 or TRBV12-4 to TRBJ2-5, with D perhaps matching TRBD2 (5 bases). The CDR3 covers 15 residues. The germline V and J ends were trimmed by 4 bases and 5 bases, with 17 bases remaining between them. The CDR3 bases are TGTGCCAGCAGTTCCCCTTCGGGAAGGGATGAGACCCAGTACTTC. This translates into CASSSPSGRDETQYF.

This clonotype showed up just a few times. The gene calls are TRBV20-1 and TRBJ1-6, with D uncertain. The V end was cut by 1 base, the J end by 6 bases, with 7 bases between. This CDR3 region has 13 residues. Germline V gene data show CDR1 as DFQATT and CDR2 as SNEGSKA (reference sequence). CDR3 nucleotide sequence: TGCAGTGCTAGAGGGCCGGGTAATTCACCCCTCCACTTT. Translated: CSARGPGNSPLHF.

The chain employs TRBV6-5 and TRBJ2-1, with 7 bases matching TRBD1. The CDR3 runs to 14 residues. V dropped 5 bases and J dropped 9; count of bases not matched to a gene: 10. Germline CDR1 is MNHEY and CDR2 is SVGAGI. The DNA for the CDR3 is TGTGCCAGCAGTGAAACGAGGGGGCGCCCTGAGCAGTTCTTC. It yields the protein CASSETRGRPEQFF.

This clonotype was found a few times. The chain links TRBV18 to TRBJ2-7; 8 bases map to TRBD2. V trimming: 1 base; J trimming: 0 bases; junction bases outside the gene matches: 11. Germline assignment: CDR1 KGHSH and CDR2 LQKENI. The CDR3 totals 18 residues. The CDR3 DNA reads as TGTGCCAGCTCACCACTAAGGACTAGCCACTTTAGCTCCTACGAGCAGTACTTC. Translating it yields CASSPLRTSHFSSYEQYF.

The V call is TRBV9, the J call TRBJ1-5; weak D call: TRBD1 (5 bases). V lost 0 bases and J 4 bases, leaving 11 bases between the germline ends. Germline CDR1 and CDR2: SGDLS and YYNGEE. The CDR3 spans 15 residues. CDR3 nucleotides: TGTGCCAGCAGCGTAGAGGGGCTGGCAAATCAGCCCCAGCATTTT. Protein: CASSVEGLANQPQHF.

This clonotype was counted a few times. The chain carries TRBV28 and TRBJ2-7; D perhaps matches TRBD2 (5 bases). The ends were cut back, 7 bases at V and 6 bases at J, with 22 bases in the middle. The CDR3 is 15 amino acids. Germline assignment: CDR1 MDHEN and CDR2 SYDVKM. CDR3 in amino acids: CASNLGSIARVEQYF. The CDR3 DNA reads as TGTGCCAGCAACCTTGGGAGCATCGCGCGCGTCGAGCAGTACTTC. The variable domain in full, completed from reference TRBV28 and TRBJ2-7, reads DVKVTQSSRYLVKRTGEKVFLECVQDMDHENMFWYRQDPGLGLRLIYFSYDVKMKEKGDIPEGYSVSREKKERFSLILESASTNQTSMYLCASNLGSIARVEQYFGPGTRLTVT.

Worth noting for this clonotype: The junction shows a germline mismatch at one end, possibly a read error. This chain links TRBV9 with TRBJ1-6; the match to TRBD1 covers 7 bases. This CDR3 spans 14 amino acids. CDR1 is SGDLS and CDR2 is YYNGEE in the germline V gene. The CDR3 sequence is CASSVTGENSPFHF. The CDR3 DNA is TGTGCCAGCAGCGTCACAGGGGAAAATTCACCCTTCCACTTT.

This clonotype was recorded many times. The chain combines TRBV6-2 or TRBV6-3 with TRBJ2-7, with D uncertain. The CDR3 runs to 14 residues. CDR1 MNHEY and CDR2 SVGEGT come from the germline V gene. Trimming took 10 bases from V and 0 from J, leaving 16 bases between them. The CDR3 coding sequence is TGTGCCACCGTCCGGGCCCGCAACTCCTACGAGCAGTACTTC. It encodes CATVRARNSYEQYF.

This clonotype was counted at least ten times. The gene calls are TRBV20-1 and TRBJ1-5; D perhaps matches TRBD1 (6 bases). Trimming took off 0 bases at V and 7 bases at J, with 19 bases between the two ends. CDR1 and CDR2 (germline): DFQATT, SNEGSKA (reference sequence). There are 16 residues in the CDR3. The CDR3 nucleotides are TGCAGTGCTAGAGATGCGGTGAATAGGGGGGACCAGCCCCAGCATTTT. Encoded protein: CSARDAVNRGDQPQHF.

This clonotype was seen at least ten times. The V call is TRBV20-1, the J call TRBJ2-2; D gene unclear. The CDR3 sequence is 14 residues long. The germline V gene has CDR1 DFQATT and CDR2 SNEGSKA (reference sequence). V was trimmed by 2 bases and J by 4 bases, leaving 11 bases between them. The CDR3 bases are TGCAGTGCTAGACTAAAATTGGTCACCGGGGAGCTGTTTTTT. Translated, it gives CSARLKLVTGELFF.

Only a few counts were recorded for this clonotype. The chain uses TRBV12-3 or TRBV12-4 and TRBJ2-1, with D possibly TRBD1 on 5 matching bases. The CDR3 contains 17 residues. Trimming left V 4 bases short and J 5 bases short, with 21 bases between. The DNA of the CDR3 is TGTGCCAGCAGTTCATATCAGGGCCCGGCACTACACAATGAGCAGTTCTTC. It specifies CASSSYQGPALHNEQFF.